The 27 T cell receptor beta chains below come from one sample, sequenced in a study of cytomegalovirus exposure and HLA in healthy donors. With 60 Vbeta and 13 Jbeta primers, the PCR was carried out. Using immunoSEQ multiplex PCR, the repertoire was profiled, and TCRdb retains in-frame clones only, with some absent. The sample shows some 200,000 clones, about four fifths of them seen only once. Sequences were obtained from PBMCs. The receptor set was obtained from a woman under 30 in good health and CMV-seronegative.

The V and J genes are TRBV9 and TRBJ1-3; D is perhaps TRBD1 (5 bases). Deletions cut 3 bases from V and 0 bases from J, with 13 bases between. Germline-derived CDR1 and CDR2 are SGDLS and YYNGEE. This CDR3 has 16 amino acids. CDR3 residues: CASSEWDFLSGNTIYF. The CDR3 DNA is TGTGCCAGCAGCGAATGGGACTTTCTCTCTGGAAACACCATATATTTT. The full variable domain, in which reference TRBV9 and TRBJ1-3 provide the parts outside the CDR3, is DSGVTQTPKHLITATGQRVTLRCSPRSGDLSVYWYQQSLDQGLQFLIQYYNGEERAKGNILERFSAQQFPDLHSELNLSSLELGDSALYFCASSEWDFLSGNTIYFGEGSWLTVV.

Concerning this clone: The DNA is left out, because the CDR3 cannot be placed on it with certainty; the CDR3 is given as TCRdb lists it. The gene calls are TRBV7-2 and TRBJ1-3; the DNA was not compared with TRBD1, the D call given in the table. In germline, CDR1 is SGHTA, CDR2 FQGNSA. The CDR3 length equals 13 residues, ends included. The CDR3 loop is CASSQTGLTPYIF.

The chain has TRBV19 and TRBJ2-5; 12 nucleotides agree with TRBD2. Germline assignment: CDR1 LNHDA and CDR2 SQIVND (reference sequence). The CDR3 totals 17 residues. The V and J ends lost 4 bases and 2 bases, in that order; junction bases with no gene match: 8. CDR3 in DNA: TGTGCCAGTAGTAACCCGACTAGCGGGAGATTACAAGAGACCCAGTACTTC. Amino acid sequence: CASSNPTSGRLQETQYF. The full variable domain, rest sourced from reference TRBV19 and TRBJ2-5, is DGGITQSPKYLFRKEGQNVTLSCEQNLNHDAMYWYRQDPGQGLRLIYYSQIVNDFQKGDIAEGYSVSREKKESFPLTVTSAQKNPTAFYLCASSNPTSGRLQETQYFGPGTRLLVL.

The genes are TRBV28 and TRBJ1-4, with D possibly matching TRBD1 (5 bases). The CDR3 loop spans 15 amino acids. Trimming shortened V by 5 bases and J by 6 bases, and 16 bases separated the two germline ends. Germline values: CDR1 MDHEN, CDR2 SYDVKM. The CDR3 region is CASSILQGLYEKLFF. CDR3 DNA sequence: TGTGCCAGCAGTATCCTTCAGGGTCTTTATGAAAAACTGTTTTTT. The whole variable domain, remainder taken from reference TRBV28 and TRBJ1-4, is DVKVTQSSRYLVKRTGEKVFLECVQDMDHENMFWYRQDPGLGLRLIYFSYDVKMKEKGDIPEGYSVSREKKERFSLILESASTNQTSMYLCASSILQGLYEKLFFGSGTQLSVL.

This chain links TRBV27 with TRBJ2-3; D is ambiguous. The CDR3 has 15 residues. The germline V gene encodes CDR1 MNHEY and CDR2 SMNVEV (reference sequence). The V gene lost 6 bases and the J gene lost 4 bases, with 17 bases spanning the gap. The CDR3 loop is CASRPLLVASDTQYF. In DNA, the CDR3 is TGTGCCAGCAGGCCTCTCCTAGTGGCGTCAGATACGCAGTATTTT.

This clone is a singleton in its sample. The gene calls are TRBV7-8 and TRBJ2-3; 9 bases are a match to TRBD2. The CDR3 has 18 amino acids. Germline V lookup: CDR1 SGHVS, CDR2 FQNEAQ. The J segment lost 5 bases and the V segment lost 3 bases, leaving 15 bases of the junction unmatched. Written as DNA, the CDR3 is TGTGCCAGCAGCTTCCGGGTCGGCGGGAGGGCCTCTGGAGATACGCAGTATTTT. Encoded protein: CASSFRVGGRASGDTQYF.

The chain employs TRBV4-3 and TRBJ1-5, with D hard to call. Trimming shortened V by 1 base and J by 1 base, and 11 bases separated the two germline ends. The CDR3 length is 16 residues. Germline-derived CDR1 and CDR2 are LGHNA and YSLEER. The CDR3 loop reads CASSQVFVSSNQPQHF. The DNA of the CDR3 is TGCGCCAGCAGCCAAGTTTTCGTGAGCAGCAATCAGCCCCAGCATTTT.

This clone has more than one count but fewer than ten. The CDR3 spells CASSLYYRATNEKLFF. In nucleotides, the CDR3 is TGTGCCAGCAGTCTATACTACAGGGCAACTAATGAAAAACTGTTTTTT. V is TRBV27 and J is TRBJ1-4; possibly TRBD1 for D (6 bases). The V gene's germline CDR1 is MNHEY and CDR2 SMNVEV (reference sequence). The CDR3 extends over 16 amino acids. Trimming removed 5 bases at V and 0 bases at J, with 13 bases between. Combining the CDR3 with reference TRBV27 and TRBJ1-4 gives the whole variable domain EAQVTQNPRYLITVTGKKLTVTCSQNMNHEYMSWYRQDPGLGLRQIYYSMNVEVTDKGDVPEGYKVSRKEKRNFPLILESPSPNQTSLYFCASSLYYRATNEKLFFGSGTQLSVL.

The chain combines TRBV7-2 with TRBJ2-5, with D maybe TRBD1 (6 bases). The CDR3 sequence is 15 residues long. V was cut by 1 base and J by 5 bases, with 14 bases left in between. CDR1 and CDR2 from the germline V gene are SGHTA and FQGNSA. The CDR3 bases are TGTGCCAGCAGCTTAGGGGGGCAGGGAATCGAGACCCAGTACTTC. Translated: CASSLGGQGIETQYF.

The gene calls are TRBV6-1 and TRBJ2-6; 9 positions match TRBD1. CDR3 length: 18 residues. With 7 bases clipped from V and 1 base from J, the junction kept 11 bases outside the gene matches. Germline V lookup: CDR1 MNHNS, CDR2 SASEGT. The CDR3 reads CASTDAGTGLSGANVLTF. The CDR3 DNA is TGTGCCAGCACTGACGCCGGGACAGGGTTATCTGGGGCCAACGTCCTGACTTTC.

The J gene is TRBJ2-7, the V gene TRBV14; TRBD2 aligns across 8 bases. The length of the CDR3 is 14 residues. Germline lookup yields CDR1 SGHDN and CDR2 FVKESK. With V trimmed by 5 bases and J by 7 bases, 10 bases remained unmatched. The CDR3 spells CASSFSHLAGEQYV. The DNA for the CDR3 is TGTGCCAGCAGCTTTTCCCATTTAGCGGGGGAGCAGTACGTC.

The rearrangement joins TRBV9 to TRBJ2-1; 7 bases are shared with TRBD2. CDR1 is SGDLS, CDR2 YYNGEE, per germline. The CDR3 is 15 residues long. V was clipped by 2 bases and J by 7 bases; unmatched bases: 9. The CDR3 DNA follows: TGTGCCAGCAGCGTGGGGGAGGGATGGAAAAATGAGCAGTTCTTC. It is translated as CASSVGEGWKNEQFF.

This clone was seen only a few times. This chain joins TRBV5-1 and TRBJ2-1; a weak D match, TRBD1 (5 bases). The CDR3 has 12 amino acids. Per germline, CDR1 SGHRS and CDR2 YFSETQ. Trimming shortened V by 0 bases and J by 7 bases, and 5 bases separated the two germline ends. CDR3 in DNA: TGCGCCAGCAGCTTGGAGGGGAATGAGCAGTTCTTC. It is translated as CASSLEGNEQFF.

This clone was seen a few times. The rearrangement links TRBV5-4 to TRBJ2-6; the D is unclear. This CDR3 region has 12 residues. From germline, CDR1 is SGHNT and CDR2 YYREEE (reference sequence). V lost 2 bases to trimming and J lost 12 bases, with 9 bases between them. CDR3 sequence: CASSFWSGVLTF. Here the CDR3 DNA reads TGTGCCAGCAGCTTTTGGTCCGGCGTCCTGACTTTC.

The V and J genes are TRBV7-9 and TRBJ2-1, with D possibly matching TRBD2 (6 bases). CDR1 is SEHNR and CDR2 is FQNEAQ in the germline V gene (reference sequence). Trimming stripped 0 bases from V and 7 bases from J, with 19 bases between. The CDR3 is made up of 17 amino acids. The CDR3 sequence: CASSLAGRGRGANEQFF. The CDR3 DNA sequence: TGTGCCAGCAGCTTAGCGGGGCGGGGAAGAGGCGCGAATGAGCAGTTCTTC. The full variable domain, rest sourced from reference TRBV7-9 and TRBJ2-1, is DTGVSQNPRHKITKRGQNVTFRCDPISEHNRLYWYRQTLGQGPEFLTYFQNEAQLEKSRLLSDRFSAERPKGSFSTLEIQRTEQGDSAMYLCASSLAGRGRGANEQFFGPGTRLTVL.

The chain recombines TRBV4-3 with TRBJ2-6; TRBD2 might be the D (5 bases). V was trimmed by 0 bases and J by 1 base, leaving 10 bases between them. In germline, CDR1 is LGHNA, CDR2 YSLEER. The CDR3 runs to 17 residues. The CDR3 loop reads CASSQDARESGANVLTF. The CDR3 nucleotides read TGCGCCAGCAGCCAAGATGCAAGGGAGTCTGGGGCCAACGTCCTGACTTTC.

This clone was detected only once. This chain joins TRBV4-1 and TRBJ1-3; no definite D call. Per germline, CDR1 MGHRA and CDR2 YSYEKL. V lost 9 bases, J lost 3 bases, and 24 bases lay in between. The CDR3 has 17 residues. The CDR3 protein is CARKIRPKGGDGNTIYF. The CDR3 DNA reads TGCGCCAGGAAAATTAGGCCCAAGGGAGGTGATGGAAACACCATATATTTT.

This clone was seen only a few times. The chain links TRBV2 to TRBJ1-1; possible D gene TRBD1, 5 bases. CDR1 SNHLY and CDR2 FYNNEI come from the germline V gene. This CDR3 has 14 residues. Trimming stripped 6 bases from V and 0 bases from J, with 11 bases between. The CDR3 region is CASSVGRLNTEAFF. DNA for the CDR3: TGTGCCAGCAGCGTGGGGCGGTTGAACACTGAAGCTTTCTTT.

This clone was observed a handful of times. V usage is TRBV6-1 and J usage is TRBJ1-3; 7 bases line up with TRBD1. V lost 10 bases, J lost 0 bases, and 6 bases stayed unmatched. The CDR3 spans 14 residues. Germline V gene lookup returns CDR1 MNHNS and CDR2 SASEGT. Here the CDR3 DNA reads TGTGCCACCTCGGACAGGACCTCTGGAAACACCATATATTTT. Translating gives CATSDRTSGNTIYF.

The rearrangement joins TRBV2 to TRBJ2-3; 9 bases match TRBD1. CDR1 is SNHLY, CDR2 FYNNEI, per germline. CDR3 size: 18 residues. V was clipped by 6 bases and J by 0 bases; unmatched bases: 13. The CDR3 reads CASRLDRGGRRSTDTQYF. CDR3 DNA: TGTGCCAGCAGACTCGACAGGGGGGGCAGGAGAAGCACAGATACGCAGTATTTT.

The rearrangement links TRBV7-2 to TRBJ2-7, with D maybe TRBD2 (6 bases). V was trimmed by 2 bases and J by 2 bases, leaving 10 bases between them. This CDR3 contains 14 residues. Germline V gene lookup returns CDR1 SGHTA and CDR2 FQGNSA. CDR3 amino acids: CASSLSREAYEQYF. CDR3 DNA sequence: TGTGCCAGCAGCTTATCCAGGGAGGCCTACGAGCAGTACTTC.

The chain recombines TRBV4-3 with TRBJ2-7; tentative D call: TRBD2 (6 bases). The CDR3 has 15 amino acids. Trimming pared 0 bases from V and 3 bases from J, leaving 12 bases between. CDR1 and CDR2 (germline): LGHNA, YSLEER. CDR3 protein: CASSQDQEGLYEQYF. The CDR3 DNA sequence: TGCGCCAGCAGCCAAGATCAGGAGGGTCTCTACGAGCAGTACTTC.

This chain connects TRBV4-1 to TRBJ2-1; weak D call: TRBD2 (7 bases). V lost 0 bases, J lost 5 bases, and 11 bases lay in between. CDR1 MGHRA and CDR2 YSYEKL come from the germline V gene. The CDR3 totals 15 residues. In DNA, the CDR3 is TGCGCCAGCAGCCAAGAGGGGAGGGGGGACAATGAGCAGTTCTTC. This gives the protein CASSQEGRGDNEQFF.

Written as DNA, the CDR3 is TGTGCCAGCAGTTACGCCGCGAGATACACTGAAGCTTTCTTT. Protein sequence: CASSYAARYTEAFF. This chain links TRBV6-5 with TRBJ1-1, with no clear D. Trimming pared 2 bases from V and 3 bases from J, leaving 10 bases between. Germline V gene data show CDR1 as MNHEY and CDR2 as SVGAGI. This CDR3 comprises 14 residues.

V is TRBV18 and J is TRBJ2-2, with 9 bases aligning to TRBD2. CDR1 and CDR2 (germline): KGHSH, LQKENI. V shed 4 bases and J 5 bases; nucleotides not matched to a gene: 2. The CDR3 runs to 14 residues. CDR3 in DNA: TGTGCCAGCTCACTTGGACTAGCGACCGGGGAGCTGTTTTTT. Encoded protein: CASSLGLATGELFF.

The V call is TRBV6-6, the J call TRBJ2-3; D is unresolved. Trimming removed 7 bases from V and 1 base from J, with 9 bases in between. This CDR3 has 13 residues. Germline lookup yields CDR1 MNHNY and CDR2 SVGAGI (reference sequence). The CDR3, as DNA: TGTGCCAGCACCATACTCGGCACAGATACGCAGTATTTT. Protein sequence: CASTILGTDTQYF.

The chain is built from TRBV28 and TRBJ2-1; a possible D gene is TRBD2 (6 bases). Germline loops: CDR1 MDHEN, CDR2 SYDVKM. The CDR3 consists of 15 residues. V was clipped by 5 bases and J by 0 bases, with 11 bases between them. The CDR3 reads CASSGRTASYNEQFF. CDR3 nucleotides: TGTGCCAGCAGTGGGAGGACGGCCTCCTACAATGAGCAGTTCTTC.